This T cell receptor beta chain was sequenced in a study of blood T cells in healthy people across ages. Study-wide findings and caveats: Estimates of total diversity, which came from one million sequenced T cells, were considered to be underestimates.

Many counts were recorded for this clonotype. Its antigen is undetermined. Germline and junction disagree at one end, which may indicate a read error. The CDR3 is 14 residues long. The use of a sample-barcoded 5' primer and a J-beta primer mix characterized a second PCR of roughly 6 to 11 cycles. TCRdb processed the 5' RACE reads anew with MiXCR; each CDR3 protein has one entry. The sample lists under 1,000,000 distinct CDR3 sequences, around 34% seen once, with over 10% in the top ten. The receptor was isolated from a man between 18 and 29 years old in good health. This chain connects TRBV12-3 or TRBV12-4 to TRBJ2-7; 11 nucleotides match TRBD2. Sequenced material: blood. CDR3 region: CASSLAGGSYEQYF. In nucleotides, the CDR3 is TGTGCCAGCAGTCTAGCGGGGGGCTCCTACGAGCAGTACTTC.